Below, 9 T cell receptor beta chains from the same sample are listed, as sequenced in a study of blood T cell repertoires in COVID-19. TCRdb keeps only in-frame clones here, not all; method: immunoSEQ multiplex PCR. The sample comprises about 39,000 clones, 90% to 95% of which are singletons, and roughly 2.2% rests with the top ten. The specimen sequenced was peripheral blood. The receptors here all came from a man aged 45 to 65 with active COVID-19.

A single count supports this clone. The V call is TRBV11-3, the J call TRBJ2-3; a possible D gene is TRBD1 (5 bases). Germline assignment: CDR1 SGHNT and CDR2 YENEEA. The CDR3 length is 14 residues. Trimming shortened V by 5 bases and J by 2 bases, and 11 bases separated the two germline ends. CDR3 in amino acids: CASSHTGDTDTQYF. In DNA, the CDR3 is TGTGCCAGCAGCCATACAGGAGACACAGATACGCAGTATTTT. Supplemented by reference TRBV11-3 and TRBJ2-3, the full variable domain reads EAGVVQSPRYKIIEKKQPVAFWCNPISGHNTLYWYLQNLGQGPELLIRYENEEAVDDSQLPKDRFSAERLKGVDSTLKIQPAELGDSAVYLCASSHTGDTDTQYFGPGTRLTVL.

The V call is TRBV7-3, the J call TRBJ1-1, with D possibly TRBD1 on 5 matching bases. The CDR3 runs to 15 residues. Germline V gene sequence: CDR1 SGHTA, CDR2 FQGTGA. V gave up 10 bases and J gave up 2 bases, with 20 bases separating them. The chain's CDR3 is CAILRQRRTNTEAFF. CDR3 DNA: TGTGCCATCCTACGGCAGCGACGGACAAACACTGAAGCTTTCTTT.

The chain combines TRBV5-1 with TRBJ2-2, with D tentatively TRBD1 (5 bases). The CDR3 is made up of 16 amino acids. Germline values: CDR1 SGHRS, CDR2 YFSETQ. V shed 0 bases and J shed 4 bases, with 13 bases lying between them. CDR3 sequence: CASSLDSRQITGELFF. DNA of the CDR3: TGCGCCAGCAGCTTGGATTCTAGACAGATCACCGGGGAGCTGTTTTTT.

CDR3 residues: CASSPGQGNTEAFF. As DNA, the CDR3 is TGTGCCAGCAGCCCGGGACAGGGCAACACTGAAGCTTTCTTT. The rearrangement uses TRBV5-4 and TRBJ1-1, with TRBD1 identical over 9 bases. With V trimmed by 4 bases and J by 2 bases, 3 bases remained unmatched. This CDR3 spans 14 amino acids. Germline CDR1 reads SGHNT; CDR2 reads YYREEE (reference sequence).

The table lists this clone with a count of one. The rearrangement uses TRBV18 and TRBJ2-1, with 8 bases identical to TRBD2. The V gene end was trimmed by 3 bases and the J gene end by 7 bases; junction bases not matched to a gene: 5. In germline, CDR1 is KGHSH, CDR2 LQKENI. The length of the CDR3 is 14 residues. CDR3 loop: CASSPGTRKNEQFF. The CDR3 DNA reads TGTGCCAGCTCACCCGGGACTAGAAAGAATGAGCAGTTCTTC.

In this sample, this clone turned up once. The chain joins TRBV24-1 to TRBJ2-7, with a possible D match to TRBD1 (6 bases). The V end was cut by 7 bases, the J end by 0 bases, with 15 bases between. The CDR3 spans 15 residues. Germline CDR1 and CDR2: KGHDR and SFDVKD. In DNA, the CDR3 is TGTGCCACCAGGGCTTCAGGGGCCGACTCCTACGAGCAGTACTTC. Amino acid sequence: CATRASGADSYEQYF.

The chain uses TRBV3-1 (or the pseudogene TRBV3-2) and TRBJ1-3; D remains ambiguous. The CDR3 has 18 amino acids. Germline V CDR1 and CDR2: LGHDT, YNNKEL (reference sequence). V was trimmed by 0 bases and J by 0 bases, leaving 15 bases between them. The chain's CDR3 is CASSQDFSGSGSGNTIYF. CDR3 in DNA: TGTGCCAGCAGCCAAGATTTTAGCGGAAGCGGCTCTGGAAACACCATATATTTT.

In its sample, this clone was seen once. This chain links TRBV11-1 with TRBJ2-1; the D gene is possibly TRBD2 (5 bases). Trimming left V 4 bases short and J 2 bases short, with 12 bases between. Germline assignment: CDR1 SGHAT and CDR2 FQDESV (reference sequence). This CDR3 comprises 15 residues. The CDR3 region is CASSSSGATYNEQFF. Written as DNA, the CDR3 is TGTGCCAGCAGCTCCAGCGGCGCTACCTACAATGAGCAGTTCTTC.

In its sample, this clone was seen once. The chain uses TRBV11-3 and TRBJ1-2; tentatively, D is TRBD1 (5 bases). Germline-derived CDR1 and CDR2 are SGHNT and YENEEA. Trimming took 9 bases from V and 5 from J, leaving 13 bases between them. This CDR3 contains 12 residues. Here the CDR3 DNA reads TGTGCCAGTAGTAAGCAGGGTTATGGCTACACCTTC. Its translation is CASSKQGYGYTF.